These 2 T cell receptor beta chains were all obtained from the same sample, sequenced in a study of blood T cell repertoires in COVID-19 (dated by TCRdb to 2018 to 2020). The protocol used for the library was the immunoSEQ multiplex PCR assay. Sourced from immuneACCESS, this table was stored by TCRdb with only in-frame sequences that have V and J called. A share of the clones is absent; for the studies checked, an unresolved V gene accounts for under half, and the remainder has no known explanation. Within this sample are 110,000 or so clones, with roughly nine tenths of them counted one time only. The top ten constitute roughly 7.9% of the sample. The sequencing input was peripheral blood. These TCRs come from an older man who had recovered from COVID-19.

The J gene is TRBJ1-5, the V gene TRBV2, with TRBD1 matching 7 bases. Trimming took 4 bases from V and 5 from J; bases not matched to a gene: 2. The CDR3 runs to 13 residues. Germline CDR1 SNHLY, CDR2 FYNNEI. In DNA form, the CDR3 reads TGTGCCAGCAGTGGACAGGGAGATCAGCCCCAGCATTTT. It translates to CASSGQGDQPQHF.

V is TRBV11-2 and J is TRBJ2-7; 8 bases are shared with TRBD1. The CDR3 sequence is 16 residues long. Germline assignment: CDR1 SGHAT and CDR2 FQNNGV. With 1 base clipped from V and 0 bases from J, the junction kept 5 bases outside the gene matches. CDR3 residues: CASSLGIGQGSYEQYF. For the CDR3, the DNA is TGTGCCAGCAGCTTAGGTATAGGACAGGGCTCCTACGAGCAGTACTTC.